This T cell receptor beta chain was sequenced during a study of cytomegalovirus exposure and HLA in healthy donors. Study overall: A subsequent analysis reported that the 95 to 150 validation repertoires were produced on the same platform that had also been used for the roughly 700 first-cohort repertoires.

TCRdb keeps only in-frame clones here, not all; method: immunoSEQ multiplex PCR. The sample records some 210,000 clones, over 65% being singletons. V was pared by 3 bases and J by 6 bases, with 15 bases between. Germline CDR1 reads SNHLY; CDR2 reads FYNNEI. This CDR3 has 14 amino acids. Overall study findings and caveats: In vitro testing confirmed a few CMV-associated chains as specific for CMV antigens. As was reported, the classifier diagnosed cytomegalovirus status with high specificity and sensitivity. According to a later analysis, TCR clusters from the first cohort tended to co-occur in the roughly 110 validation repertoires.

This clone was recorded only once. What it binds is not known. Material for sequencing was PBMCs. The chain links TRBV2 to TRBJ2-7; D is unclear. This TCR came from a young woman in good health and CMV-seronegative. The CDR3 spells CASSDNAPPAEQYF. The CDR3 DNA reads as TGTGCCAGCAGTGACAATGCCCCCCCGGCCGAGCAGTACTTC.